The rows below give T cell receptor beta chains drawn from one sample of a study of T cell changes during pregnancy in multiple sclerosis. TCRdb keeps only in-frame clones here, not all; method: immunoSEQ multiplex PCR. This sample has over 40,000 clones; roughly nine tenths occur once, and the top ten carry 4.5% to 5.5%. Sequencing used peripheral blood, obtained in the second trimester of pregnancy. Receptor source: a female donor in good health, enrolled as a control in a pregnancy study. The conserved cysteine and the conserved F or W are not part of the CDR3 here. The order of the fields is CDR3 protein, V gene, D gene, J gene. The D gene is left open where the match is weak.

ASGLDPPRGEQY,TRBV12-5,NA,TRBJ2-7
ASSFMSTEAF,TRBV5-6,NA,TRBJ1-1
ASSIFLGQGPSTGELF,TRBV19,TRBD1,TRBJ2-2
ASSSAGTGPYEQY,TRBV9,NA,TRBJ2-7
ASSLSGQINEKLF,TRBV5-4,NA,TRBJ1-4
ASSLGGIGYT,TRBV9,NA,TRBJ1-2
ASSRTGDTGELF,TRBV19,TRBD1,TRBJ2-2
ASSLGGQGDGSNQPQH,TRBV5-1,TRBD1,TRBJ1-5
ASSPGSGVPYGYT,TRBV9,NA,TRBJ1-2
ASSEWWAPYEQY,TRBV2,NA,TRBJ2-7
ASSTKGATYEQY,TRBV6-6,TRBD1,TRBJ2-7
ATSPEGLRDRDNSPLH,TRBV15,TRBD1,TRBJ1-6
ASSTRTATDTQY,TRBV11-3,NA,TRBJ2-3
ASSLPQGRNQPQH,TRBV28,NA,TRBJ1-5
ASAPRGRDTGELF,TRBV25-1,TRBD1,TRBJ2-2
SVEDRISGNTIY,TRBV29-1,NA,TRBJ1-3
ASSFTSGGETQY,TRBV19,TRBD2,TRBJ2-5
ASSSGQSVMNTEAF,TRBV5-4,NA,TRBJ1-1
ASSPLQGMNTEAF,TRBV7-7,NA,TRBJ1-1
AWATGSTSNQPQH,TRBV30,NA,TRBJ1-5
ASSSFSRDEQF,TRBV9,NA,TRBJ2-1
ASSRLPVAGGNNEQF,TRBV27,NA,TRBJ2-1
ASSPSSGRENTQY,TRBV18,TRBD2,TRBJ2-3
ASSLGGTPVGNEQF,TRBV5-6,NA,TRBJ2-1
ASSINTRVEQF,TRBV19,NA,TRBJ2-1
ASSRGQVITEAF,TRBV11-2,TRBD1,TRBJ1-1
ASSVELAGHQNIQY,TRBV9,TRBD2,TRBJ2-4
AISGQGAIEAF,TRBV10-3,TRBD1,TRBJ1-1
SVGTDMNTEAF,TRBV29-1,NA,TRBJ1-1
ASSAGQGALGYT,TRBV5-6,TRBD1,TRBJ1-2
ASSHGLAESDTQY,TRBV7-9,TRBD2,TRBJ2-3
ASSLRQAYEQY,TRBV5-5,NA,TRBJ2-7
AWSVPRTGYHEQY,TRBV30,TRBD1,TRBJ2-7
ASSSQGQANTEAF,TRBV5-1,TRBD1,TRBJ1-1
ASSLHGQGSSYNEQF,TRBV27,TRBD1,TRBJ2-1
ASSQGSTGIKGRVLPIYGYT,TRBV14,NA,TRBJ1-2
ASSLETSRGGDTQY,TRBV11-3,NA,TRBJ2-3
ASSASGSSYNEQF,TRBV7-9,TRBD2,TRBJ2-1
ATSTGGNQPQH,TRBV15,NA,TRBJ1-5
ASSPPWGTKENRGF,TRBV18,NA,TRBJ2-1
ASSPALSGPGEKLF,TRBV4-2,NA,TRBJ1-4
ASSEAPHWDRGRNEQY,TRBV6-1,TRBD1,TRBJ2-7
ASSLEQGLQNQPQH,TRBV7-8,TRBD1,TRBJ1-5
ATSRRVEYGYT,TRBV15,NA,TRBJ1-2
ASSPGWSANYGYT,TRBV11-2,NA,TRBJ1-2
ASSWGSLPNYGYT,TRBV13,NA,TRBJ1-2
ASGLVRVHEQF,TRBV12-5,NA,TRBJ2-1
ASSLGTGTVGYGYT,TRBV5-1,TRBD1,TRBJ1-2